This TCR beta chain was identified in a study of response to subunit inactivated influenza vaccine. General observations from the study: The authors suggested that every seasonal influenza vaccination recruits few new T cells.

The germline gives CDR1 SGHDN, CDR2 FVKESK. CDR3 size: 12 residues. Trimming took off 7 bases at V and 5 bases at J, with 10 bases between the two ends. With respect to this clonotype: Its target is not known.

Each CDR3 protein gets one entry after TCRdb re-called the RT-PCR reads with MiXCR. Of 500,000 to 600,000 distinct CDR3 sequences in the sample, approximately 12% were seen once. J is TRBJ2-3 and V is TRBV14; D possibly corresponds to TRBD2 (5 bases). The sequencing here drew on PBMCs from blood, taken on the day of vaccination. The sequence was collected from a man aged 45-60 years who received an inactivated influenza vaccine. The CDR3 coding sequence is TGTGCCAGCACAGCCGAGGGAGATACGCAGTATTTT. Translated: CASTAEGDTQYF.